The rows below give T cell receptor beta chains drawn from one sample of a study of cytomegalovirus exposure and HLA in healthy donors. Measured with immunoSEQ multiplex PCR; TCRdb has only the in-frame clones, and not every one. The table has approximately 190,000 clones, roughly four fifths seen once; the top ten hold approximately 0.74%. The source material was PBMCs. These receptors were obtained from a woman younger than 35 in good health and CMV-seronegative. CDR3s include the opening cysteine and the closing phenylalanine or tryptophan. Fields, in order: CDR3 DNA, CDR3 protein, clone size, V gene, J gene, D gene. A D gene is named only where the DNA matches it firmly. Clone size is shown for a subset of rows, as once, few, many or a class of expanded clone.

DNA: TGCGCCAGCAGCTTGTTGGAGGGGTCTTTTAGCTCCTACGAGCAGTACTTC
CDR3: CASSLLEGSFSSYEQYF
size: -
V: TRBV5-1
J: TRBJ2-7
D: -

DNA: TGTGCCAGCAGCCAAGATGGTAGCGGGCTATACGAGCAGTACTTC
CDR3: CASSQDGSGLYEQYF
size: -
V: TRBV4-2
J: TRBJ2-7
D: TRBD2

DNA: TGTGCCAGCAGCCCCCAACAGGGGATCACTGAAGCTTTCTTT
CDR3: CASSPQQGITEAFF
size: -
V: TRBV11-1
J: TRBJ1-1
D: TRBD1

DNA: TGTGCCAGCAGCTTGGGTGACAGGGGGCCGACCTACGAGCAGTACTTC
CDR3: CASSLGDRGPTYEQYF
size: -
V: TRBV5-6
J: TRBJ2-7
D: TRBD1

DNA: TGTGCCAGCAGTTTGCCCGGGAGGGCCAAGGAGACCCAGTACTTC
CDR3: CASSLPGRAKETQYF
size: -
V: TRBV28
J: TRBJ2-5
D: TRBD2

DNA: TGTGCCACCAGCCTTGGGGCGGGAGGGGAGAGGGAAAATGAGCAGTTCTTC
CDR3: CATSLGAGGERENEQFF
size: -
V: TRBV15
J: TRBJ2-1
D: TRBD2

DNA: TGTGCCAGCAGCCCGGACAGTGCTAACTATGGCTACACCTTC
CDR3: CASSPDSANYGYTF
size: -
V: TRBV6-5
J: TRBJ1-2
D: -

DNA: TGTGCCAGCGGGGGACAGCAAGAGACCCAGTACTTC
CDR3: CASGGQQETQYF
size: -
V: TRBV28
J: TRBJ2-5
D: TRBD1

DNA: TGTGCCAGTCAATCTCGGGACAGGGCAAACACCGGGGAGCTGTTTTTT
CDR3: CASQSRDRANTGELFF
size: -
V: TRBV19
J: TRBJ2-2
D: TRBD1

DNA: TGTGCCAGCAGCTCGACAAATTATAATTCACCCCTCCACTTT
CDR3: CASSSTNYNSPLHF
size: once
V: TRBV7-9
J: TRBJ1-6
D: -

DNA: TGTGCCAGCAGCTTCCGACTAGATGAGGCCACAGATACGCAGTATTTT
CDR3: CASSFRLDEATDTQYF
size: once
V: TRBV5-4
J: TRBJ2-3
D: -

DNA: TGTGCCAGCATCCAGCCAGGGGGCTCCTACGAGCAGTACTTC
CDR3: CASIQPGGSYEQYF
size: -
V: TRBV7-9
J: TRBJ2-7
D: TRBD1

DNA: TGTGCCAGCAGTTCTCGTGGGAGTACATACAATGAGCAGTTCTTC
CDR3: CASSSRGSTYNEQFF
size: -
V: TRBV27
J: TRBJ2-1
D: -

DNA: TGTGCCAGCAGCTTATCTGAGAGTACTGAAGCTTTCTTT
CDR3: CASSLSESTEAFF
size: once
V: TRBV7-2
J: TRBJ1-1
D: -

DNA: TGTGCCAGTAGTAAAGACACTCTCGGTCAGCCCCAGCATTTT
CDR3: CASSKDTLGQPQHF
size: -
V: TRBV19
J: TRBJ1-5
D: -

DNA: TGTGCCACCTCCGTGACACCGAGCTCCTACGAGCAGTACTTC
CDR3: CATSVTPSSYEQYF
size: -
V: TRBV19
J: TRBJ2-7
D: -

DNA: TGTGCCACCAGCAGAGATATTCGGAACACTGAAGCTTTCTTT
CDR3: CATSRDIRNTEAFF
size: -
V: TRBV15
J: TRBJ1-1
D: -

DNA: TGTGCCAGCAGTTCACTCCAGGGGGCTGAGGGCAATCAGCCCCAGCATTTT
CDR3: CASSSLQGAEGNQPQHF
size: -
V: TRBV27
J: TRBJ1-5
D: TRBD1

DNA: TGTGCCAGCAGCTCTATACGGGAGGGCTCCTACAATGAGCAGTTCTTC
CDR3: CASSSIREGSYNEQFF
size: once
V: TRBV5-6
J: TRBJ2-1
D: TRBD2

DNA: TGTGCCAGCAGTCGGGATTTTTATGGCTACACCTTC
CDR3: CASSRDFYGYTF
size: -
V: TRBV6-5
J: TRBJ1-2
D: -

DNA: TGTGCCAGCAGCACCGGGACTAGCGGCTACGAGCAGTACTTC
CDR3: CASSTGTSGYEQYF
size: -
V: TRBV27
J: TRBJ2-7
D: TRBD2

DNA: TGTGCCAGCAGTCCCCCCGCGGTCGAGCAGTACTTC
CDR3: CASSPPAVEQYF
size: -
V: TRBV27
J: TRBJ2-7
D: -

DNA: TGTGCCACCAGCAGCCGACGGGGGGCGAGCCTCTCTGGCTACACCTTC
CDR3: CATSSRRGASLSGYTF
size: few
V: TRBV15
J: TRBJ1-2
D: -

DNA: TGCGCCAGCAGCGCGGGAGTGGACGTTGAGCAGTTCTTC
CDR3: CASSAGVDVEQFF
size: -
V: TRBV5-1
J: TRBJ2-1
D: TRBD2

DNA: TGTGCCAGCAGCCCCCCAGGCATGAACACTGAAGCTTTCTTT
CDR3: CASSPPGMNTEAFF
size: few
V: TRBV14
J: TRBJ1-1
D: -

DNA: TGTGCCAGCAGCCCCCGGGCGGGGGCCGGGGCCAACGTCCTGACTTTC
CDR3: CASSPRAGAGANVLTF
size: -
V: TRBV5-6
J: TRBJ2-6
D: -